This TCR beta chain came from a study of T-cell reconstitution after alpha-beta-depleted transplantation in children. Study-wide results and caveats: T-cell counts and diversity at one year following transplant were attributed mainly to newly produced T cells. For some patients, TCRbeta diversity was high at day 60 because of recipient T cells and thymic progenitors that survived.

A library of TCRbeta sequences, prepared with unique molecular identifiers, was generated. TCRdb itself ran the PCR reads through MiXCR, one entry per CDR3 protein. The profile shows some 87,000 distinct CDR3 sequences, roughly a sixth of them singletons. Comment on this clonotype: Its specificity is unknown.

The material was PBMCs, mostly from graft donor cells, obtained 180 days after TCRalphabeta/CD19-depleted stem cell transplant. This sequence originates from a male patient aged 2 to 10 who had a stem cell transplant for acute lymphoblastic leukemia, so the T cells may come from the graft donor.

CDR3 in amino acids: CATSDTRQGGETQYF. In DNA, the CDR3 is TGTGCCACCAGTGATACAAGACAGGGGGGAGAGACCCAGTACTTC. The chain uses TRBV24-1 and TRBJ2-5; 9 bases are a match to TRBD1. After removal of 3 bases from V and 4 bases from J, the junction contained 5 bases not matched to a gene. This CDR3 comprises 15 residues. The germline CDR1 and CDR2 sequences are KGHDR and SFDVKD.